This TCR beta chain was identified in a study of STAT5B mutations in CD4+ large granular lymphocyte leukemia. Turning to the study itself: Among healthy donors, a particular HLA allele went with more CDR3 'QG' motifs.

Notes on this clone: Its antigen is unidentified.

Whole-study results and caveats: Without HLA matching, higher CD4+ than CD8+ T-LGLL clonality could reflect small sample size. Top patient clones used TRBV06 genes more often: 8/27 versus 2/35 in controls.

The assay was run at survey level. The repertoire was sequenced with immunoSEQ multiplex PCR; TCRdb's copy has only in-frame clones and lacks some. The sample comprises about 40,000 clones, 70% to 85% of which are singletons, and 0.35% rests with the top ten. CDR3 length: 14 amino acids. Per germline, CDR1 SEHNR and CDR2 FQNEAQ (reference sequence). V gave up 1 base and J gave up 6 bases, with 11 bases separating them. The chain couples TRBV7-9 to TRBJ2-3; D is uncertain. The sequence came from a human donor in good health. The sample was CD4+ T cells from blood buffy coats. CDR3 coding DNA: TGTGCCAGCAGCTTAGTAAGTCAGCACGATACGCAGTATTTT. It encodes CASSLVSQHDTQYF.